A single sample gave rise to the 30 T cell receptor beta chains below, sequenced in a study of T-cell reconstitution after alpha-beta-depleted transplantation in children. The TCRbeta library was prepared with unique molecular identifiers. TCRdb analysed the PCR reads with MiXCR anew, one entry per CDR3 protein. Found here are about 360,000 distinct CDR3 sequences, less than 15% of them singletons; the top ten hold 4% to 5.5%. The specimen comprised PBMCs, sampled from the stem cell graft. Every receptor here comes from a human donor who donated a stem cell graft to a child with Fanconi anemia.

This clonotype was seen repeatedly, ten times or more. The chain links TRBV12-3 or TRBV12-4 to TRBJ2-2; the match to TRBD2 covers 16 bases. V dropped 6 bases and J dropped 7; count of bases not matched to a gene: 8. The CDR3 totals 17 residues. CDR3 loop: CASRARGLAGGHGELFF. The DNA for the CDR3 is TGTGCCAGCAGAGCCCGGGGACTAGCGGGGGGGCACGGGGAGCTGTTTTTT.

This clonotype was observed a handful of times. The genes are TRBV6-2 or TRBV6-3 and TRBJ2-1; no clear D gene. The germline V gene has CDR1 MNHEY and CDR2 SVGEGT. The CDR3 runs to 15 residues. Trimming took off 5 bases at V and 0 bases at J, with 11 bases between the two ends. The CDR3 loop reads CASSITDPSYNEQFF. The CDR3, as DNA: TGTGCCAGCAGTATAACCGATCCCTCCTACAATGAGCAGTTCTTC.

This clonotype was counted only a few times. This chain uses TRBV5-1 with TRBJ2-7; tentative D call: TRBD2 (5 bases). The germline V gene has CDR1 SGHRS and CDR2 YFSETQ. CDR3 size: 13 residues. Deletions cut 3 bases from V and 3 bases from J, with 10 bases between. CDR3 amino acids: CASSYGDDYEQYF. The CDR3 DNA is TGCGCCAGCAGCTACGGGGATGACTACGAGCAGTACTTC.

V and J are TRBV11-2 and TRBJ2-5; D assignment may be TRBD1 or TRBD2 (5 bases each). The CDR3 is 14 residues long. V shed 3 bases and J shed 1 base, with 9 bases lying between them. Per the germline V gene, CDR1 is SGHAT and CDR2 is FQNNGV. This chain's CDR3 is CASSFGTTQETQYF. In nucleotides, the CDR3 is TGTGCCAGCAGCTTCGGGACGACCCAAGAGACCCAGTACTTC.

This clonotype was picked up a small number of times. V usage is TRBV5-1 and J usage is TRBJ1-6; 10 nucleotides match TRBD1. CDR1 is SGHRS, CDR2 YFSETQ, per germline. J gave up 10 bases and V 4 bases, and 11 bases lay outside the gene matches. The CDR3 consists of 16 residues. As DNA, the CDR3 is TGCGCCAGCAGCCTTACGAGACAGGGGGCGGGCTCACCCCTCCACTTT. This translates into CASSLTRQGAGSPLHF.

This clonotype was detected a few times. The chain links TRBV6-2 or TRBV6-3 to TRBJ2-7, with D possibly TRBD1 on 5 matching bases. Germline assignment: CDR1 MNHEY and CDR2 SVGEGT. This CDR3 is built from 15 residues. Trimming pared 6 bases from V and 3 bases from J, leaving 18 bases between. The CDR3 DNA reads as TGTGCCAGCAGACCCGCTCCAGGGCCCCTCTACGAGCAGTACTTC. Its protein is CASRPAPGPLYEQYF.

V usage is TRBV20-1 and J usage is TRBJ2-5; a weak D match, TRBD1 (6 bases). CDR1 DFQATT and CDR2 SNEGSKA come from the germline V gene (reference sequence). The CDR3 has 15 residues. The V gene lost 3 bases and the J gene lost 1 base, with 15 bases spanning the gap. CDR3 amino acids: CSAREPRGPQETQYF. The CDR3 bases are TGCAGTGCTAGGGAGCCCAGGGGCCCCCAAGAGACCCAGTACTTC.

CDR3 DNA sequence: TGTGCCAGCAGACAGGGGGGAGAGACCCAGTACTTC. Translating gives CASRQGGETQYF. J is TRBJ2-5 and V is TRBV6-2 or TRBV6-3, with 8 bases lining up with TRBD1. V lost 6 bases to trimming and J lost 4 bases; unmatched junction nucleotides: 1. The CDR3 is 12 residues long. Germline V gene sequence: CDR1 MNHEY, CDR2 SVGEGT.

This chain links TRBV27 with TRBJ2-1; a weak D match, TRBD1 (5 bases). The CDR3 totals 13 residues. The V end was cut by 5 bases, the J end by 7 bases, with 12 bases between. Germline V gene lookup returns CDR1 MNHEY and CDR2 SMNVEV (reference sequence). CDR3 DNA sequence: TGTGCCAGCAGTCCTCAGACAGCTAATGAGCAGTTCTTC. It translates to CASSPQTANEQFF.

In this sample, this clonotype turned up a few times. V and J are TRBV2 and TRBJ2-7, with 8 nucleotides matching TRBD2. Germline V CDR1 and CDR2: SNHLY, FYNNEI. Losses at the gene ends were 9 bases for V and 3 bases for J; bases not matched to a gene: 7. CDR3 length: 13 residues. This chain's CDR3 is CASRSGGLYEQYF. The CDR3 nucleotides read TGTGCCAGTCGAAGCGGGGGCCTCTACGAGCAGTACTTC.

This clonotype was detected many times. The chain has TRBV6-2 or TRBV6-3 and TRBJ2-1, with a weak D call TRBD2 (7 bases). Germline CDR1 reads MNHEY; CDR2 reads SVGEGT. V was cut by 6 bases and J by 9 bases, with 18 bases left in between. This CDR3 contains 14 residues. CDR3 sequence: CASSWGGAVSEQFF. As DNA, the CDR3 is TGTGCCAGCAGCTGGGGGGGGGCTGTGAGTGAGCAGTTCTTC.

This clonotype was seen many times. The CDR3 DNA sequence: TGTGCCAGCACTTCGACAGGCCAAAACACTGAAGCTTTCTTT. Translation gives CASTSTGQNTEAFF. This chain connects TRBV6-2 or TRBV6-3 to TRBJ1-1, with D perhaps matching TRBD1 (6 bases). Per germline, CDR1 MNHEY and CDR2 SVGEGT. Trimming left V 7 bases short and J 2 bases short, with 14 bases between. The CDR3 sequence is 14 residues long.

This clonotype was seen only a few times. The chain combines TRBV7-6 with TRBJ1-1; D remains ambiguous. The CDR3 totals 14 residues. Germline assignment: CDR1 SGHVS and CDR2 FNYEAQ. The V end lost 1 base, the J end lost 4 bases, and 10 bases lay between the germline ends. The CDR3 DNA reads as TGTGCCAGCAGCTTAGAGGATATTGGCACTGAAGCTTTCTTT. Its protein is CASSLEDIGTEAFF.

There are many counts of this clonotype. V and J are TRBV3-1 and TRBJ2-3, with 10 bases aligning to TRBD2. The junction had 2 bases not matched to a gene; V was cut back by 1 base and J by 1 base. The CDR3 sequence is 16 residues long. CDR1 and CDR2 (germline): LGHDT, YNNKEL (reference sequence). The CDR3 DNA sequence: TGTGCCAGCAGCCAAGCCCTAGCGGGGGGCACAGATACGCAGTATTTT. Translated, it gives CASSQALAGGTDTQYF.

The chain employs TRBV4-2 and TRBJ2-3; D may correspond to TRBD1 or TRBD2 (5 bases each). V dropped 0 bases and J dropped 0 bases, with 10 bases sitting between them. In germline, CDR1 is LGHNA, CDR2 YNFKEQ. The CDR3 loop spans 16 amino acids. DNA of the CDR3: TGTGCCAGCAGCCAAGATGGGGCGGGCAGCACAGATACGCAGTATTTT. Translated, it gives CASSQDGAGSTDTQYF.

In its sample, this clonotype was seen a few times. CDR3 DNA sequence: TGCAGCGTTGGTTCCCTGACAAACAATGAGCAGTTCTTC. Translation: CSVGSLTNNEQFF. V and J are TRBV29-1 and TRBJ2-1; no firm D call. Germline values: CDR1 SQVTM, CDR2 ANQGSEA. CDR3 length: 13 amino acids. V was trimmed by 4 bases and J by 5 bases, leaving 12 bases between them.

This clonotype was found a few times. The V call is TRBV14, the J call TRBJ2-2, with D perhaps TRBD2 (6 bases). The CDR3 runs 15 residues. The germline CDR1 and CDR2 sequences are SGHDN and FVKESK. Between the trimmed V and J ends, which lost 4 bases and 6 bases, there was a span of 15 bases. The CDR3 bases are TGTGCCAGCAGCCGCCTGGGGGGTTCATCCGGGGAGCTGTTTTTT. This translates into CASSRLGGSSGELFF.

The chain uses TRBV2 and TRBJ2-3; D tentatively fits TRBD1 or TRBD2 (6 bases each). This CDR3 region has 18 residues. Germline V CDR1 and CDR2: SNHLY, FYNNEI. The germline V and J ends were trimmed by 8 bases and 1 base, with 25 bases remaining between them. CDR3 DNA: TGTGCCAGCTGTTTAGTATACAGGGAGGCGGTCGGCACAGATACGCAGTATTTT. Translated: CASCLVYREAVGTDTQYF.

This clonotype was seen a few times. The J gene is TRBJ2-5, the V gene TRBV29-1; D may be TRBD1 or TRBD2 (6 bases each). The V gene lost 5 bases and the J gene lost 5 bases, with 12 bases spanning the gap. The CDR3 consists of 12 residues. Germline V CDR1 and CDR2: SQVTM, ANQGSEA. The CDR3 bases are TGCAGCGTTACTCGGGGGCACGAGACCCAGTACTTC. This gives the protein CSVTRGHETQYF.

This clonotype has a handful of counts. The chain carries TRBV20-1 and TRBJ1-1; D remains ambiguous. V shed 2 bases and J shed 7 bases, with 20 bases lying between them. There are 15 residues in the CDR3. Looked up from germline, CDR1 is DFQATT and CDR2 is SNEGSKA (reference sequence). The CDR3 DNA reads as TGCAGTGCTAGAAGGGTCAGGTCCCGAGGTTATGAAGCTTTCTTT. The encoded protein is CSARRVRSRGYEAFF.

This clonotype has only a few counts. The chain combines TRBV15 with TRBJ1-2; D uncertain. The CDR3 loop spans 14 amino acids. Per the germline V gene, CDR1 is LNHNV and CDR2 is YYDKDF (reference sequence). Trimming stripped 0 bases from V and 6 bases from J, with 11 bases between. CDR3 region: CATSRDRGFDGYTF. In DNA, the CDR3 is TGTGCCACCAGCAGAGATCGAGGGTTTGATGGCTACACCTTC.

This clonotype was recorded at least ten times. V usage is TRBV10-3 and J usage is TRBJ2-3, with 8 bases fitting TRBD1. The CDR3 consists of 13 residues. CDR1 and CDR2 from the germline V gene are ENHRY and SYGVKD. Trimming cost V 10 bases and J 6 bases; bases outside gene matches: 9. CDR3 region: CATGGQGTDTQYF. The CDR3 DNA reads TGTGCCACCGGCGGACAGGGTACGGATACGCAGTATTTT.

The chain employs TRBV4-3 and TRBJ2-6; 9 bases match TRBD1. Per germline, CDR1 LGHNA and CDR2 YSLEER. This CDR3 has 15 amino acids. Trimming removed 5 bases from V and 13 bases from J; junction bases left unmatched: 12. DNA of the CDR3: TGCGCCAGCAGCGCGCGGGACAGGGACTTTCAGGTCCTGACTTTC. This sequence encodes CASSARDRDFQVLTF.

The CDR3 protein is CASSLSQGAIQPQHF. CDR3 bases: TGTGCCAGCAGTTTATCACAGGGGGCTATTCAGCCCCAGCATTTT. The chain links TRBV27 to TRBJ1-5, with 9 bases fitting TRBD1. The CDR3 covers 15 residues. Unmatched junction bases numbered 3, after V lost 0 bases and J lost 6 bases. The germline V gene encodes CDR1 MNHEY and CDR2 SMNVEV (reference sequence).

The chain recombines TRBV7-8 with TRBJ2-1; 9 bases map to TRBD1. The CDR3 loop spans 13 amino acids. V shed 4 bases and J 9 bases; nucleotides not matched to a gene: 4. Germline assignment: CDR1 SGHVS and CDR2 FQNEAQ. The CDR3: CASSSTGGGEQFF. Here the CDR3 DNA reads TGTGCCAGCAGCTCCACAGGGGGCGGTGAGCAGTTCTTC.

This clonotype appeared many times. The gene calls are TRBV7-2 and TRBJ2-2, with TRBD1 as a possible D gene (5 bases). Germline loops: CDR1 SGHTA, CDR2 FQGNSA. CDR3 length: 13 amino acids. Trimming took 0 bases from V and 8 from J, leaving 7 bases between them. CDR3 nucleotide sequence: TGTGCCAGCAGCTTAGCGCGACAGGGGGAGCTGTTTTTT. This codes for CASSLARQGELFF.

The chain carries TRBV12-3 or TRBV12-4 and TRBJ2-5, with D possibly TRBD1 on 6 matching bases. V was shortened by 6 bases and J by 0 bases, with 11 bases between the two germline ends. This CDR3 comprises 14 residues. This CDR3 reads CASSKTGNQETQYF. The CDR3 DNA follows: TGTGCCAGCAGCAAGACAGGCAACCAAGAGACCCAGTACTTC.

The chain combines TRBV24-1 with TRBJ2-1; D gene unclear. The germline gives CDR1 KGHDR, CDR2 SFDVKD. Trimming left V 1 base short and J 6 bases short, with 12 bases between. This CDR3 has 15 amino acids. CDR3 nucleotides: TGTGCCACCAGTGATTTTGCCACTTTCCCCAATGAGCAGTTCTTC. Translation: CATSDFATFPNEQFF.

This chain connects TRBV20-1 to TRBJ1-1; the match to TRBD1 covers 7 bases. The ends lost 6 bases at V and 0 bases at J; junction bases unmatched: 10. The CDR3 covers 15 residues. In germline, CDR1 is DFQATT, CDR2 SNEGSKA (reference sequence). Here the CDR3 DNA reads TGCAGTGCCCCACGGGAGGGGGCCGTGAACACTGAAGCTTTCTTT. Amino acids: CSAPREGAVNTEAFF.

Only a few counts were recorded for this clonotype. The rearrangement links TRBV3-1 to TRBJ1-2; no reliable D call. Trimming stripped 3 bases from V and 4 bases from J, with 18 bases between. This CDR3 is built from 16 residues. Looked up from germline, CDR1 is LGHDT and CDR2 is YNNKEL (reference sequence). The CDR3 nucleotides read TGTGCCAGCAGCCAGGTGTCCAAAGGACTGTTCTATGGCTACACCTTC. Translated: CASSQVSKGLFYGYTF.